This T cell receptor beta chain was identified in a study of T cell repertoires in cytomegalovirus infection. Background on the study: Carrying CMV and the relevant HLA type showed in public TCR beta signatures.

There are a few counts of this clonotype. Its antigen is not identified. TCRdb reanalysed the reads using MiXCR and keeps one entry per CDR3 protein. Among 550,000 to 850,000 distinct CDR3 sequences listed, about 30% were seen once. The CDR3 is 13 residues long. Germline CDR1 reads LNHDA; CDR2 reads SQIVND (reference sequence). Trimming removed 5 bases at V and 1 base at J, with 9 bases between. The V gene is TRBV19, the J gene TRBJ2-7, with D possibly matching TRBD1 (5 bases). The TCR originated in a human donor in good health (CMV status not recorded). Some clones in this sample may be carry-over from other donors' samples. Here the sequenced sample was cultured PBMCs, taken from culture after CMV antigen stimulation. CDR3 DNA sequence: TGTGCCAGTAGTGATCGACAGTCCTACGAGCAGTACTTC. Protein: CASSDRQSYEQYF.